This T cell receptor beta chain was sequenced during a study of blood T cell repertoires in COVID-19. Study background: T cells, B-cell-depleted T cells, or PBMCs provided the cDNA or gDNA that served as material.

Sequencing used immunoSEQ multiplex PCR; TCRdb keeps in-frame clones, though not all of them. The sample consists of about 40,000 clones, about 88% of them appearing once. Germline V gene lookup returns CDR1 PRHDT and CDR2 FYEKMQ (reference sequence). With 5 bases clipped from V and 8 bases from J, the junction kept 8 bases outside the gene matches. This CDR3 is 15 amino acids long. The J gene is TRBJ1-6, the V gene TRBV13; 8 bases are shared with TRBD1. The sequence was obtained from a human donor in a cohort sampled during active COVID-19. The sequenced material came from peripheral blood. As DNA, the CDR3 is TGTGCCAGCAGCGCGCACAGGGGGAGGGATTCACCCCTCCACTTT. Protein sequence: CASSAHRGRDSPLHF.